The entry below describes one T cell receptor (beta chain). What it binds is unknown. V was pared by 0 bases and J by 5 bases, with 13 bases between. This CDR3 has 15 amino acids. Germline V gives CDR1 SGHAT, CDR2 FQNNGV. The data were taken from a study of T cell responses to AZD1222 COVID-19 vaccine. For the study at large: The study pooled second doses at about 4 or about 12 weeks.

Sequenced by immunoSEQ multiplex PCR; TCRdb stores in-frame clones only, minus some. The sample carries about 150,000 clones, about 88% recorded once. Findings and caveats of the study: Reports say nearly half of spike-specific TCRs go after unmutated variant regions.

This sequence was found in an adult in good health. Specimen: peripheral blood, collected on day 0 of AZD1222 vaccination. J is TRBJ2-5 and V is TRBV11-2, with D tentatively TRBD1 (6 bases). The CDR3 spells CASSLDLGAWETQYF. As DNA, the CDR3 is TGTGCCAGCAGCTTAGATCTGGGGGCGTGGGAGACCCAGTACTTC. The variable domain in full, with the rest retrieved from reference TRBV11-2 and TRBJ2-5, is EAGVAQSPRYKIIEKRQSVAFWCNPISGHATLYWYQQILGQGPKLLIQFQNNGVVDDSQLPKDRFSAERLKGVDSTLKIQPAKLEDSAVYLCASSLDLGAWETQYFGPGTRLLVL.